This T cell receptor beta chain was sequenced during a study of human T cells and chemical hapten exposure. At the level of the study: DPC at 2% was the sensitizing agent, placed on roughly 2 cm by roughly 2 cm of upper inner arm skin.

Noted time point: patch test 1, 2 weeks after DPC sensitization. This sample's treatment: therapeutic diphenylcyclopropenone sensitization with weekly scalp DPC. This clonotype was counted between two and nine times. Its antigen is currently unknown. The CDR3 is made up of 15 amino acids. V lost 3 bases, J lost 2 bases, and 5 bases stayed unmatched. Per the germline V gene, CDR1 is MDHEN and CDR2 is SYDVKM. Study results and caveats: Alopecia in the donors means their immune response may deviate from healthy people's. Expanded TCRs grouped into significantly more large CDR3 similarity clusters than controls produced.

TCRdb reprocessed the RACE reads via MiXCR and lists one record per CDR3 protein. The table shows some 120,000 distinct CDR3 sequences, with about 12% occurring only once. Sequencing used whole blood, obtained in connection with sensitization to the hapten diphenylcyclopropenone (DPC). This sequence was found in a woman aged 50 to 65 with alopecia areata. Some clones in this sample may be carry-over from other donors' samples. The chain links TRBV28 to TRBJ2-7; 9 nucleotides agree with TRBD2. Here the CDR3 DNA reads TGTGCCAGCAGTTTCGGGACTAGCAGCACCTACGAGCAGTACTTC. Translation gives CASSFGTSSTYEQYF.